This T cell receptor beta chain was obtained from a study of beta chain features in type 1 diabetes. As regards this clone: No antigen is known for it.

All of the isolated RNA was reverse transcribed, so expressed TCRB transcripts were sequenced. Using immunoSEQ multiplex PCR, the repertoire was profiled, and TCRdb retains in-frame clones only, with some absent. The sample shows approximately 170,000 clones, around 63% of them seen only once. Sorting based on CD45RO/CCR7/CD25/CD127/CD95/CD27 separated CD4+ naive, central memory, regulatory and stem cell-like memory cells. Purity above 98% was achieved in all sorted populations. Study-wide findings and caveats: Compared with healthy donors, patients appeared to share more similar naive, central memory and regulatory TCRB repertoires. Among all four CD4+ subsets, Type 1 diabetes patients had TCRB CDR3s that were moderately but significantly shorter. Among type 1 diabetes patients, VDJ junctions had fewer insertions and more deletions.

This clonotype was sampled from a man under 40 with type 1 diabetes. Sequenced: naive CD4+ T cells from blood.

This chain's CDR3 is CASSSGGDTEAFF. The CDR3 nucleotides are TGTGCCAGCAGTTCAGGAGGGGACACTGAAGCTTTCTTT. The genes are TRBV6-6 and TRBJ1-1; D perhaps matches TRBD1 (5 bases). V dropped 4 bases and J dropped 3 bases, with 9 bases sitting between them. The CDR3 loop spans 13 amino acids. The germline gives CDR1 MNHNY, CDR2 SVGAGI (reference sequence).